Below are 25 T cell receptor beta chains sequenced from a single sample in a study of blood T cell repertoires in COVID-19. Produced via immunoSEQ multiplex PCR; TCRdb's table is partial and in-frame only. This sample has roughly 250,000 clones; approximately 90% occur once, and the top ten carry 0.87%. Sequencing was done on a sample of PBMCs or T cells enriched from blood (not recorded which). Receptors were obtained from a man aged 45 to 65 who had been exposed to COVID-19.

The chain carries TRBV5-4 and TRBJ1-2; D is unresolved. V shed 0 bases and J shed 8 bases, with 14 bases lying between them. The V gene's germline CDR1 is SGHNT and CDR2 YYREEE (reference sequence). This CDR3 is built from 14 residues. This chain's CDR3 is CASSLDAPWEGYTF. In DNA, the CDR3 is TGTGCCAGCAGCTTGGATGCTCCCTGGGAGGGCTACACCTTC.

This chain connects TRBV28 to TRBJ2-7; TRBD2 matches 10 bases. Germline CDR1 MDHEN, CDR2 SYDVKM. This CDR3 is 13 amino acids long. Trimming removed 1 base from V and 9 bases from J; junction bases left unmatched: 3. The DNA of the CDR3 is TGTGCCAGCAGTTTATTATCTAGCGGGAGGCAGTACGTC. This gives the protein CASSLLSSGRQYV.

This sequence joins TRBV6-6 and TRBJ1-1; D call uncertain. The V end was cut by 5 bases, the J end by 4 bases, with 14 bases between. This CDR3 has 14 amino acids. Germline V gene data show CDR1 as MNHNY and CDR2 as SVGAGI (reference sequence). This CDR3 reads CASSTNTVATEAFF. In DNA, the CDR3 is TGTGCCAGCAGTACAAATACAGTGGCCACTGAAGCTTTCTTT.

The V and J genes are TRBV11-3 and TRBJ2-1; 8 positions agree with TRBD1. V shed 1 base and J 0 bases; nucleotides not matched to a gene: 8. Germline CDR1 reads SGHNT; CDR2 reads YENEEA. The CDR3 runs 18 residues. The CDR3 nucleotides read TGTGCCAGCAGCTTAGGCACGACAGGGGATAGCTCCTACAATGAGCAGTTCTTC. Protein sequence: CASSLGTTGDSSYNEQFF.

This sequence joins TRBV27 and TRBJ1-2; D possibly corresponds to TRBD1 (6 bases). V shed 2 bases and J shed 2 bases, with 9 bases lying between them. The CDR3 is made up of 14 amino acids. The V gene's germline CDR1 is MNHEY and CDR2 SMNVEV (reference sequence). CDR3 coding DNA: TGTGCCAGCAGTTTAAAAGGGGGAAACTATGGCTACACCTTC. Encoded protein: CASSLKGGNYGYTF.

The rearrangement joins TRBV21-1 to TRBJ2-7; no check of the table's D call, TRBD2, against the DNA was made. TRBV21-1 is assigned pseudogene status. The CDR3 runs to 13 residues. CDR3 amino acids: CASRTYGGNEQYF. The CDR3 region has the DNA TGTGCCAGCAGAACCTATGGGGGGAACGAGCAGTACTTC.

The rearrangement joins TRBV28 to TRBJ1-1; a possible D gene is TRBD1 (6 bases). There are 16 residues in the CDR3. The V gene lost 2 bases and the J gene lost 1 base, with 14 bases spanning the gap. Per the germline V gene, CDR1 is MDHEN and CDR2 is SYDVKM. The CDR3 nucleotides read TGTGCCAGCAGTTTAGGTACAGGGCGAAGGAACACTGAAGCTTTCTTT. This encodes CASSLGTGRRNTEAFF.

The chain uses TRBV5-1 and TRBJ1-1; D is perhaps TRBD1 (6 bases). V was shortened by 1 base and J by 3 bases, with 19 bases between the two germline ends. This CDR3 region has 17 residues. Germline V gene sequence: CDR1 SGHRS, CDR2 YFSETQ. DNA for the CDR3: TGCGCCAGCAGCTTGTACGGCAGGGGAGTTTCAGACACTGAAGCTTTCTTT. Translated, it gives CASSLYGRGVSDTEAFF.

The chain uses TRBV2 and TRBJ1-5, with D uncertain. Germline V gene data show CDR1 as SNHLY and CDR2 as FYNNEI. Trimming removed 5 bases at V and 5 bases at J, with 10 bases between. The CDR3 consists of 13 residues. The CDR3 region has the DNA TGTGCCAGCAGTACGTCCCGAGATCAGCCCCAGCATTTT. This codes for CASSTSRDQPQHF.

This clone has a single count. J is TRBJ2-3 and V is TRBV2, with a weak D call TRBD2 (5 bases). The CDR3 has 13 amino acids. V lost 7 bases and J lost 8, with 16 bases in between. The germline CDR1 and CDR2 sequences are SNHLY and FYNNEI. CDR3 sequence (DNA): TGTGCCAGCATCGGAGGTCTAGCTAGTACGCAGTATTTT. This encodes CASIGGLASTQYF. Using reference TRBV2 and TRBJ2-3 for the parts outside the CDR3, the full variable domain is EPEVTQTPSHQVTQMGQEVILRCVPISNHLYFYWYRQILGQKVEFLVSFYNNEISEKSEIFDDQFSVERPDGSNFTLKIRSTKLEDSAMYFCASIGGLASTQYFGPGTRLTVL.

Of note for this clone: At one end, the junction sequence differs from germline, possibly due to a read error. The J gene is TRBJ1-2, the V gene TRBV7-2; D is possibly TRBD1 (6 bases). The germline gives CDR1 SGHTA, CDR2 FQGNSA. CDR3 length: 13 amino acids. The CDR3: CASSLRQETNWIF. In DNA, the CDR3 is TGTGCCAGCAGCTTGCGACAGGAGACAAATTGGATCTTC.

The CDR3 sequence: CASSLRDYQETQYF. In DNA, the CDR3 is TGCGCCAGCAGCTTGAGGGACTACCAAGAGACCCAGTACTTC. This rearrangement joins TRBV5-1 to TRBJ2-5; possible D gene TRBD2, 6 bases. CDR3 size: 14 residues. Germline V lookup: CDR1 SGHRS, CDR2 YFSETQ. Trimming left V 1 base short and J 0 bases short, with 7 bases between.

The V call is TRBV5-1, the J call TRBJ1-3; unclear D gene. The CDR3 extends over 14 amino acids. The germline V gene has CDR1 SGHRS and CDR2 YFSETQ. Deletions cut 7 bases from V and 0 bases from J, with 11 bases between. CDR3 DNA sequence: TGCGCCAGCTGCCAGGATTCCTCTGGAAACACCATATATTTT. Encoded protein: CASCQDSSGNTIYF.

This chain links TRBV27 with TRBJ1-1, with a weak D call TRBD1 (5 bases). Germline V gives CDR1 MNHEY, CDR2 SMNVEV (reference sequence). V lost 2 bases and J lost 4, with 14 bases in between. The CDR3 spans 15 residues. CDR3 nucleotides: TGTGCCAGCAGTTTAGTCCCGGGACTATTCACTGAAGCTTTCTTT. This gives the protein CASSLVPGLFTEAFF.

Concerning this clone itself: Other DNA sequences within the sample encode an identical CDR3. The chain has TRBV27 and TRBJ1-2; D is uncertain. Trimming shortened V by 6 bases and J by 5 bases, and 7 bases separated the two germline ends. CDR1 MNHEY and CDR2 SMNVEV come from the germline V gene (reference sequence). This CDR3 has 11 residues. The CDR3 spells CASSPGYGYTF. The CDR3 region has the DNA TGTGCCAGCAGCCCCGGGTATGGCTACACCTTC.

This clone was detected once. V and J are TRBV5-1 and TRBJ2-3; 15 bases agree with TRBD2. Germline V gene data show CDR1 as SGHRS and CDR2 as YFSETQ. The V segment lost 4 bases and the J segment 5 bases; nucleotides outside the gene matches: 5. CDR3 size: 16 residues. CDR3 sequence reads: CASSGLAGGLEDTQYF. The CDR3 region has the DNA TGCGCCAGCAGCGGACTAGCGGGAGGGCTTGAAGATACGCAGTATTTT. Drawing the rest from reference TRBV5-1 and TRBJ2-3, the complete variable domain is KAGVTQTPRYLIKTRGQQVTLSCSPISGHRSVSWYQQTPGQGLQFLFEYFSETQRNKGNFPGRFSGRQFSNSRSEMNVSTLELGDSALYLCASSGLAGGLEDTQYFGPGTRLTVL.

The chain employs TRBV6-5 and TRBJ2-7; 9 nucleotides agree with TRBD1. J was trimmed by 1 base and V by 5 bases; bases with no gene match: 6. Germline lookup yields CDR1 MNHEY and CDR2 SVGAGI. There are 15 residues in the CDR3. The CDR3 sequence is CASSTGTGFSYEQYV. CDR3 nucleotide sequence: TGTGCCAGCAGTACCGGGACAGGGTTTTCCTACGAGCAGTACGTC.

This clone has just one count. This chain joins TRBV28 and TRBJ2-7, with TRBD1 identical over 8 bases. Germline V CDR1 and CDR2: MDHEN, SYDVKM. The trim removed 2 bases at V and 2 bases at J, leaving 8 bases unmatched. The CDR3 consists of 16 residues. CDR3 loop: CASSLSQGAGTYEQYF. CDR3 sequence (DNA): TGTGCCAGCAGTTTAAGTCAGGGGGCGGGGACCTACGAGCAGTACTTC.

This CDR3 is CASSPDRTNYGYTF. CDR3 nucleotide sequence: TGTGCCAGCAGTCCGGACAGGACTAACTATGGCTACACCTTC. This chain connects TRBV6-5 to TRBJ1-2; 7 nucleotides line up with TRBD1. The germline gives CDR1 MNHEY, CDR2 SVGAGI. The length of the CDR3 is 14 residues. V lost 5 bases to trimming and J lost 0 bases; unmatched junction nucleotides: 3.

The chain uses TRBV6-5 and TRBJ2-7, with a weak D call TRBD2 (7 bases). The CDR3 runs 13 residues. The germline CDR1 and CDR2 sequences are MNHEY and SVGAGI. Trimming removed 8 bases from V and 7 bases from J, with 18 bases in between. The CDR3 bases are TGTGCCAGCGGTAGGGGGGGGGCCTGGGAGCAGTACTTC. Encoded protein: CASGRGGAWEQYF.

The genes are TRBV2 and TRBJ1-1; perhaps TRBD1 as D (6 bases). The CDR3 is 13 amino acids. CDR1 and CDR2 from the germline V gene are SNHLY and FYNNEI. Trimming cost V 7 bases and J 2 bases, with 11 bases left between them. DNA for the CDR3: TGTGCCAGCATGGGGGGGGCAAACACTGAAGCTTTCTTT. Protein sequence: CASMGGANTEAFF.

The chain uses TRBV2 and TRBJ1-2; D is unclear. The CDR3 loop spans 12 amino acids. In germline, CDR1 is SNHLY, CDR2 FYNNEI. The V end lost 4 bases, the J end lost 5 bases, and 8 bases lay between the germline ends. The CDR3 bases are TGTGCCAGCAGTGGATCCGAGTATGGCTACACCTTC. Translated: CASSGSEYGYTF.

The rearrangement links TRBV19 to TRBJ2-1; D not resolved. Germline V gives CDR1 LNHDA, CDR2 SQIVND (reference sequence). The CDR3 contains 11 residues. V was trimmed by 6 bases and J by 10 bases, leaving 10 bases between them. The DNA of the CDR3 is TGTGCCAGTAGCGACTTCTGGGAGCAGTTCTTC. This gives the protein CASSDFWEQFF.

The chain has TRBV28 and TRBJ1-5; D gene ambiguous. CDR1 is MDHEN, CDR2 SYDVKM, per germline. V lost 10 bases, J lost 9 bases, and 16 bases lay in between. CDR3 size: 12 residues. CDR3 residues: CATTSSPRPQHF. In DNA, the CDR3 is TGTGCCACCACCTCTTCTCCGCGGCCCCAGCATTTT.

The rearrangement uses TRBV28 and TRBJ1-2, with D possibly TRBD1 on 5 matching bases. There are 13 residues in the CDR3. Trimming stripped 3 bases from V and 3 bases from J, with 8 bases between. Germline CDR1 MDHEN, CDR2 SYDVKM. The CDR3 here is CASSLGGDYGYTF. CDR3 in DNA: TGTGCCAGCAGTTTGGGGGGAGACTATGGCTACACCTTC.